The 9 T cell receptor beta chains presented below share a single source sample, sequenced in a study of glioma-infiltrating T cells. Using RNA template, CDR3s of TCR alpha and beta were amplified with iRepertoire arm-PCR. TCRdb reprocessed the multiplex PCR reads with MiXCR, giving one entry per CDR3 protein. The sample contains over 90,000 distinct CDR3 sequences, around 30% of which appear only once. Sequenced input: glioma tissue, nonneoplastic brain tissue, or PBMCs (not recorded which). The source is a human donor with low-grade glioma or glioblastoma, undergoing nonglioma brain surgery, or in good health (not recorded which).

The chain carries TRBV6-2 or TRBV6-3 and TRBJ2-2; D call uncertain. CDR1 and CDR2 from the germline V gene are MNHEY and SVGEGT. V was pared by 6 bases and J by 11 bases, with 10 bases between. CDR3 length equals 11 residues. CDR3 in DNA: TGTGCCAGCAGCCAGGCGGAAGAGCTGTTTTTT. Residues: CASSQAEELFF.

This clonotype has only a few counts. The rearrangement links TRBV3-1 to TRBJ2-1; either TRBD1 or TRBD2 may supply D (5 bases each). The V end was cut by 0 bases, the J end by 7 bases, with 16 bases between. The CDR3 has 16 amino acids. Per the germline V gene, CDR1 is LGHDT and CDR2 is YNNKEL (reference sequence). CDR3 bases: TGTGCCAGCAGCCAAGACCGGGACCCTCCTCGGAATGAGCAGTTCTTC. Translating it yields CASSQDRDPPRNEQFF.

Concerning this clonotype itself: Possible read error: a much larger clone is one base away. The V call is TRBV20-1, the J call TRBJ1-2, with D unclear. The germline V gene has CDR1 DFQATT and CDR2 SNEGSKA (reference sequence). The germline V and J ends were trimmed by 5 bases and 4 bases, with 8 bases remaining between them. The CDR3 spans 11 residues. The CDR3 region has the DNA TGCAGTGCTCGGAGGACCTATGGCTACACCTTC. It specifies CSARRTYGYTF.

The chain is built from TRBV4-2 and TRBJ1-1, with D possibly TRBD1 on 6 matching bases. From germline, CDR1 is LGHNA and CDR2 YNFKEQ. The CDR3 runs to 15 residues. V was cut by 4 bases and J by 2 bases, with 14 bases left in between. The CDR3 DNA is TGTGCCAGCAGCCCCCGAGGGGGGAGCAACACTGAAGCTTTCTTT. Its translation is CASSPRGGSNTEAFF.

Note on this clonotype: Given a much more abundant clone one base away, this may be a read error. The rearrangement joins TRBV7-6 to TRBJ2-5, with TRBD1 as a possible D gene (6 bases). With the DNA end fitting TRBJ2-7 better, the J assignment may be wrong. The CDR3 length is 14 residues. The germline CDR1 and CDR2 sequences are SGHVS and FNYEAQ. The CDR3 protein is CASSHKGGIYEQYF. Written as DNA, the CDR3 is TGTGCCAGCAGCCATAAAGGGGGTATCTACGAGCAGTACTTC.

This clonotype was observed many times. V gene TRBV28 combines with J gene TRBJ1-3, with 11 positions matching TRBD1. CDR3 length equals 17 residues. V was pared by 5 bases and J by 0 bases, with 6 bases of the junction left unmatched. Germline assignment: CDR1 MDHEN and CDR2 SYDVKM. This CDR3 is CASSTDRGRLSGNTIYF. The DNA for the CDR3 is TGTGCCAGCAGTACGGACAGGGGGCGACTCTCTGGAAACACCATATATTTT.

This chain connects TRBV6-6 to TRBJ2-7; 8 bases are a match to TRBD1. CDR3 length: 15 residues. In germline, CDR1 is MNHNY, CDR2 SVGAGI (reference sequence). Losses at the gene ends were 7 bases for V and 2 bases for J; bases not matched to a gene: 10. In nucleotides, the CDR3 is TGTGCCAGCATAAAAAGACAGGGGCCTCCCTACGAGCAGTACTTC. The encoded protein is CASIKRQGPPYEQYF.

The chain joins TRBV6-1 to TRBJ2-7, with D maybe TRBD1 (5 bases). The CDR3 is made up of 13 amino acids. V was shortened by 6 bases and J by 3 bases, with 12 bases between the two germline ends. In germline, CDR1 is MNHNS, CDR2 SASEGT. The CDR3 nucleotides read TGTGCCAGCAGACGCGTTGACAGCTACGAGCAGTACTTC. It is translated as CASRRVDSYEQYF.

V gene TRBV7-9 combines with J gene TRBJ2-1; D might be TRBD1 or TRBD2, each matching 5 bases. The V gene lost 6 bases and the J gene lost 10 bases, with 16 bases spanning the gap. CDR3 length: 13 residues. Germline CDR1 and CDR2: SEHNR and FQNEAQ (reference sequence). The CDR3 spells CASRGPASREQFF. The CDR3 nucleotides read TGTGCCAGCAGGGGACCGGCCTCCCGGGAGCAGTTCTTC.